This T cell receptor beta chain was sequenced during a study of blood T cell repertoires in COVID-19. Losses at the gene ends were 6 bases for V and 5 bases for J; bases not matched to a gene: 6. CDR1 is ENHRY, CDR2 SYGVKD, per germline. CDR3 length equals 15 residues. The repertoire was sequenced with immunoSEQ multiplex PCR; TCRdb's copy has only in-frame clones and lacks some. This sample yields 200,000 to 250,000 clones, of which 82% are seen a single time; about 3.3% belongs to the top ten. The TCR sequence derives from a woman aged 55 to 70 who had recovered from COVID-19. The sample consisted of PBMCs or T cells enriched from blood (not recorded which). The V gene is TRBV10-3, the J gene TRBJ2-2, with 10 bases fitting TRBD2. The CDR3 region has the DNA TGTGCCATCAGGGCTAGCGGGAGTCCTACCGGGGAGCTGTTTTTT. Translating it yields CAIRASGSPTGELFF.